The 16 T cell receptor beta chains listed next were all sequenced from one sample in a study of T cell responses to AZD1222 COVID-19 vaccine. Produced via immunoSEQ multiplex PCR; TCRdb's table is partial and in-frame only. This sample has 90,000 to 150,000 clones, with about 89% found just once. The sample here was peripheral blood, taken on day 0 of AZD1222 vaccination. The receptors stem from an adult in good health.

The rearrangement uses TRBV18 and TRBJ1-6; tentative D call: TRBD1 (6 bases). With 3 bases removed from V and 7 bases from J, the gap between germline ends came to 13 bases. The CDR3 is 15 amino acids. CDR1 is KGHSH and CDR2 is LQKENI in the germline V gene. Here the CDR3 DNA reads TGTGCCAGCTCACCGATCGGACAGACAAATTCACCCCTCCACTTT. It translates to CASSPIGQTNSPLHF. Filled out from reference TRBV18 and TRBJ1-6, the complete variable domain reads NAGVMQNPRHLVRRRGQEARLRCSPMKGHSHVYWYRQLPEEGLKFMVYLQKENIIDESGMPKERFSAEFPKEGPSILRIQQVVRGDSAAYFCASSPIGQTNSPLHFGNGTRLTVT.

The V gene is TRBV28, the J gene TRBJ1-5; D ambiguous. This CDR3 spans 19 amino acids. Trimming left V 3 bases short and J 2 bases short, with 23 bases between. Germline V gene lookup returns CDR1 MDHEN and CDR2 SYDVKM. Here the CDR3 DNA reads TGTGCCAGCAGTTTCTCGCGCGGGGTAAGACGGTATGGCAATCAGCCCCAGCATTTT. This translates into CASSFSRGVRRYGNQPQHF.

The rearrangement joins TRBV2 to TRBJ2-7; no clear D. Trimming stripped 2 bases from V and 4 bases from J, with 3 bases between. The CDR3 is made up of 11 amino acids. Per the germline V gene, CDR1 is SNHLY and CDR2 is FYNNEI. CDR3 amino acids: CASSEWYEQYF. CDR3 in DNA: TGTGCCAGCAGTGAATGGTACGAGCAGTACTTC.

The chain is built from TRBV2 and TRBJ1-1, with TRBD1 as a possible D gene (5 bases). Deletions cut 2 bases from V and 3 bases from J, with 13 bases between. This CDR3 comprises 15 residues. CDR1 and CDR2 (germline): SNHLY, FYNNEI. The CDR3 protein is CASSEYAVGDTEAFF. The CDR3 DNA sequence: TGTGCCAGCAGTGAATACGCAGTAGGGGACACTGAAGCTTTCTTT.

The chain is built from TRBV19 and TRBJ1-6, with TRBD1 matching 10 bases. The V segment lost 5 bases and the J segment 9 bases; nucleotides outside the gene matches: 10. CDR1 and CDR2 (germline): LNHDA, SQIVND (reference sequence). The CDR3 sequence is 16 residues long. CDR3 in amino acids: CASSLRQGAHRSPLHF. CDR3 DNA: TGTGCCAGTAGTCTTAGACAGGGGGCCCACCGTTCACCCCTCCACTTT.

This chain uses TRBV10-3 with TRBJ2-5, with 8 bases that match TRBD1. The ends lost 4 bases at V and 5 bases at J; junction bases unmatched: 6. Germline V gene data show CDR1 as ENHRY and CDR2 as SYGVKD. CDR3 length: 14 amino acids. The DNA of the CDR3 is TGTGCCATCAGTGGTCAGGGGGCTGGCGAGACCCAGTACTTC. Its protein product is CAISGQGAGETQYF.

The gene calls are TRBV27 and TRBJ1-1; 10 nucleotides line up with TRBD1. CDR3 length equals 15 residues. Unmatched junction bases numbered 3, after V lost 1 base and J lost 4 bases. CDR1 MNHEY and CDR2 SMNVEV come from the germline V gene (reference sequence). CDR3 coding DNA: TGTGCCAGCAGTTTATTAGGGACAGGGGTCACTGAAGCTTTCTTT. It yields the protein CASSLLGTGVTEAFF.

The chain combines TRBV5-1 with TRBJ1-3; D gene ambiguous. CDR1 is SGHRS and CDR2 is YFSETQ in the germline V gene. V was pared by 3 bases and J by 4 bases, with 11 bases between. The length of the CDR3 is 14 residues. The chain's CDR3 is CASSSLDGGNTIYF. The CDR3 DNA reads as TGCGCCAGCAGCTCCCTCGACGGGGGAAACACCATATATTTT.

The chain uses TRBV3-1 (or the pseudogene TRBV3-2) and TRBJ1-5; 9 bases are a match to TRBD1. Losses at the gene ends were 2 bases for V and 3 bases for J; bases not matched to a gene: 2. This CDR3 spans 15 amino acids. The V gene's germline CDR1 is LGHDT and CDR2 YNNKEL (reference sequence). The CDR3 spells CASSQRTGANQPQHF. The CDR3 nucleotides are TGTGCCAGCAGCCAACGGACAGGGGCCAATCAGCCCCAGCATTTT.

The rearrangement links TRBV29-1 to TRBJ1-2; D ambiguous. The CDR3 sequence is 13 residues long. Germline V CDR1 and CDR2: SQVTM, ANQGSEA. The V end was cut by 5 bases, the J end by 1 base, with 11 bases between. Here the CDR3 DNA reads TGCAGCGTTATTCGCTCTTATAACTATGGCTACACCTTC. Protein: CSVIRSYNYGYTF.

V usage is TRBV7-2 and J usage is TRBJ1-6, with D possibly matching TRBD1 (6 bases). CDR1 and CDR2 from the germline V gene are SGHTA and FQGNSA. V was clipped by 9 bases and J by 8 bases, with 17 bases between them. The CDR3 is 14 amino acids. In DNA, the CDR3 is TGTGCCAGTCACAGACTATACAGGGATTCACCCCTCCACTTT. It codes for CASHRLYRDSPLHF.

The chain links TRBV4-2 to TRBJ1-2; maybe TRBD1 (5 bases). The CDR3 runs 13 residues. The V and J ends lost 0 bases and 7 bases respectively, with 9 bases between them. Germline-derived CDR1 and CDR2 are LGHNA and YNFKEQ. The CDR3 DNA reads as TGTGCCAGCAGCCAAGATTTGGGGGGTGGCTACACCTTC. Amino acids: CASSQDLGGGYTF.

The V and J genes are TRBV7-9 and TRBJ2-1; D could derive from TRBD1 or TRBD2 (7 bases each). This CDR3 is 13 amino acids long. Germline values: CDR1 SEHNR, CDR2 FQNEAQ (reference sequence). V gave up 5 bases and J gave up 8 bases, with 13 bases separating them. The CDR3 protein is CASSGPGGDEQFF. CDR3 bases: TGTGCCAGCAGCGGGCCAGGGGGGGATGAGCAGTTCTTC.

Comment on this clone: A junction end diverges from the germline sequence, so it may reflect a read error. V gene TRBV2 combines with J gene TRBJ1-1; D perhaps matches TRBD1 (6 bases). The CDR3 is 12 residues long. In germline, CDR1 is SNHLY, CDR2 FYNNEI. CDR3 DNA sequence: TGTGCCAGCAGAGAAGGGACAATCGAAGCTTTCTTT. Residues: CASREGTIEAFF.

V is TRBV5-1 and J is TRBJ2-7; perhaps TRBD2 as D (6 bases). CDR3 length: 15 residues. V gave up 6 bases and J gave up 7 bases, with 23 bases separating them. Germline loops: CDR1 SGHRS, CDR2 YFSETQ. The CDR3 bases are TGCGCCAGCACGGCGGGATCTAACCACGCGGGTGAGCAGTACTTC. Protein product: CASTAGSNHAGEQYF.

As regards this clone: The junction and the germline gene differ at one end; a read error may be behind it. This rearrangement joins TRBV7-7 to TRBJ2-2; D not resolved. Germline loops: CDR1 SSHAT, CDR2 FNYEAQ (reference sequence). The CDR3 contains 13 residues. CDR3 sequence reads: CASSTSPTGELFF. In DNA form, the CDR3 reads TGTGCTAGCAGCACCTCCCCCACCGGGGAGCTGTTTTTT.